The 31 T cell receptor beta chains below come from one sample, sequenced in a study of TET2 disruption in CD19-targeted CAR T cells. These receptors' antigens are unknown. TCRdb's copy holds only in-frame clones and misses some; the assay was immunoSEQ multiplex PCR. The sample has fewer than 30,000 clones. Noted treatment: autologous CTL019 cells: CD19 CAR with 4-1BB and CD3 zeta domains. Sequencing used CD8- CAR+ T cells sorted from cultured blood T cells, obtained for CD19 CAR T cell therapy. Described subset: CD8-negative CAR-positive T cells from the infusion product. These receptor sequences come from a man aged 70 or older with chronic lymphocytic leukemia.

A remark on this clone: Read sequence stops 3 residues before the CDR3 end, and the germline J gene provides the missing end. This chain connects TRBV5-1 to TRBJ2-7, with D perhaps assigned TRBD1 or TRBD2 (5 bases each). Germline V lookup: CDR1 SGHRS, CDR2 YFSETQ. Deletions cut 1 base from V and 5 bases from J, with 19 bases between. The CDR3 contains 16 residues. The chain's CDR3 is CASSLQAGRGVDEQYF. The part of the CDR3 DNA that was read is TGCGCCAGCAGCTTGCAAGCAGGGAGAGGGGTCGACGAG.

Turning to this clone: The read stops 3 residues short of the end of the CDR3; the missing end is completed from the germline J gene. The chain has TRBV19 and TRBJ1-2, with TRBD1 as a possible D gene (6 bases). The CDR3 length is 17 residues. Per the germline V gene, CDR1 is LNHDA and CDR2 is SQIVND (reference sequence). CDR3 DNA (partial): TGTGCCAGTAGTACCCACTTCCTGGCAGGGGTGGAAGATACC. This gives the protein CASSTHFLAGVEDT. The CDR3 reads in full as CASSTHFLAGVEDTYTF.

This clone is labeled medium-sized based on frequency. The read is 3 residues too short to cover the CDR3 end, so that end is filled in from the germline J gene. This rearrangement joins TRBV6-2 or TRBV6-3 to TRBJ1-5; D is undetermined. Trimming removed 0 bases at V and 2 bases at J, with 11 bases between. The V gene's germline CDR1 is MNHEY and CDR2 SVGEGT. This CDR3 spans 16 amino acids. The CDR3 region is CASSYSGSRRNQPQHF. The CDR3 DNA, read in part, is TGTGCCAGCAGTTACTCTGGATCTAGGCGCAATCAGCCC.

Details on this clone: The read stops 3 residues short of the end of the CDR3; the missing end is completed from the germline J gene. In the same sample, other DNA sequences code for this CDR3. This chain joins TRBV13 and TRBJ1-3, with 9 bases lining up with TRBD1. V trimming: 4 bases; J trimming: 4 bases; junction bases outside the gene matches: 5. Germline V gene lookup returns CDR1 PRHDT and CDR2 FYEKMQ (reference sequence). The CDR3 has 15 amino acids. CDR3 DNA, as far as it was read: TGTGCCAGCAGCTACGACAGGGGGTCGGGAAACACC. Amino acid sequence: CASSYDRGSGNT. The whole CDR3 is CASSYDRGSGNTIYF.

About this clone itself: From the germline J gene comes the end of the CDR3, since the read stops 3 residues before it. V usage is TRBV20-1 and J usage is TRBJ2-5, with a weak D call TRBD2 (6 bases). This CDR3 spans 15 amino acids. Trimming left V 6 bases short and J 1 base short, with 18 bases between. Looked up from germline, CDR1 is DFQATT and CDR2 is SNEGSKA (reference sequence). The CDR3 bases that were read are TGCAGTGCCGGGGACTTGACAATTTTCCAAGAGACC. As protein: CSAGDLTIFQET. The whole CDR3 sequence is CSAGDLTIFQETQYF.

About this clone: The read gets to within 3 residues of the CDR3 end, and the germline J gene fills in the rest. V and J are TRBV4-2 and TRBJ2-3, with 9 bases aligning to TRBD2. This CDR3 has 18 residues. Germline V CDR1 and CDR2: LGHNA, YNFKEQ. J was trimmed by 2 bases and V by 2 bases; bases with no gene match: 11. CDR3 bases read: TGTGCCAGCAGCCAATCATCGGTGACTAGCGGACACACAGATACG. Its translation: CASSQSSVTSGHTDT. The whole CDR3 sequence reads CASSQSSVTSGHTDTQYF.

Notes on this clone: The CDR3 is cut off 3 residues early in the read; its end comes from the germline J gene. The chain couples TRBV10-3 to TRBJ1-5, with TRBD1 as a possible D gene (5 bases). The CDR3 is 13 amino acids. Trimming shortened V by 7 bases and J by 3 bases, and 10 bases separated the two germline ends. Looked up from germline, CDR1 is ENHRY and CDR2 is SYGVKD. CDR3 DNA (partial): TGTGCCATCACCCCAGGGAACAATCAGCCC. This encodes CAITPGNNQP. The full CDR3 protein is CAITPGNNQPQHF.

As concerns this clone: Read sequence stops 3 residues before the CDR3 end, and the germline J gene provides the missing end. J is TRBJ1-6 and V is TRBV30; 7 bases match TRBD1. Germline V lookup: CDR1 GTSNPN, CDR2 SVGIG (reference sequence). The CDR3 length is 13 residues. V dropped 5 bases and J dropped 6; count of bases not matched to a gene: 4. The sequenced part of the CDR3 DNA is TGTGCCTGGTCTCGACAGGGTAATTCACCC. Translated, it gives CAWSRQGNSP. The CDR3, in full, reads CAWSRQGNSPLHF.

Comment on this clone: The CDR3 extends 3 residues past the end of the read, so its final part is completed from the germline J gene. The chain employs TRBV18 and TRBJ1-2; tentatively, D is TRBD1 (6 bases). Germline CDR1 reads KGHSH; CDR2 reads LQKENI. CDR3 length equals 13 residues. Incomplete CDR3 DNA: TGTGCCAGCTCAAAGAGTACAGGGAATACC. This codes for CASSKSTGNT. The entire CDR3 protein is CASSKSTGNTYTF.

Remarks on this clone: Read sequence stops 3 residues before the CDR3 end, and the germline J gene provides the missing end. This chain connects TRBV19 to TRBJ2-2, with 9 bases fitting TRBD2. Unmatched junction bases numbered 7, after V lost 6 bases and J lost 2 bases. The length of the CDR3 is 16 residues. Germline CDR1 LNHDA, CDR2 SQIVND (reference sequence). The covered CDR3 bases are TGTGCCAGTAGAGGGCTAGCGGGGTCAAACACCGGGGAG. Amino acid sequence: CASRGLAGSNTGE. The full CDR3 sequence reads CASRGLAGSNTGELFF.

A word on this clone: The read gets to within 3 residues of the CDR3 end, and the germline J gene fills in the rest. V usage is TRBV6-1 and J usage is TRBJ1-5, with 7 nucleotides matching TRBD1. The CDR3 runs 16 residues. In germline, CDR1 is MNHNS, CDR2 SASEGT. V trimming: 1 base; J trimming: 5 bases; junction bases outside the gene matches: 8. The CDR3 bases that were read are TGTGCCAGCAGTGAAGGCAGGGGGAGAGCCCATCAGCCC. It yields the protein CASSEGRGRAHQP. The CDR3, in full, reads CASSEGRGRAHQPQHF.

As for this clone: The missing CDR3 end, 3 residues past where the read stops, is filled in from the germline J gene. This chain joins TRBV3-1 (or the pseudogene TRBV3-2) and TRBJ1-1, with D maybe TRBD1 (6 bases). Germline values: CDR1 LGHDT, CDR2 YNNKEL (reference sequence). The CDR3 is 14 amino acids. V dropped 5 bases and J dropped 5 bases, with 15 bases sitting between them. CDR3 DNA, as far as it was read: TGTGCCAGCAGCGCCACAGGGTTTGGGACTGAA. It specifies CASSATGFGTE. The complete CDR3 reads CASSATGFGTEAFF.

About this clone itself: From the germline J gene comes the end of the CDR3, since the read stops 3 residues before it. This chain joins TRBV9 and TRBJ2-1; 10 nucleotides match TRBD1. Germline CDR1 reads SGDLS; CDR2 reads YYNGEE. V lost 5 bases to trimming and J lost 9 bases; unmatched junction nucleotides: 11. The CDR3 is 15 amino acids. The sequenced part of the CDR3 DNA is TGTGCCAGCAGTGTTAGGACAGGGGGTGAGAGTGAG. This translates into CASSVRTGGESE. The entire CDR3 reads CASSVRTGGESEQFF.

Remarks on this clone: The read comes to an end 3 residues before the CDR3 does, leaving the germline J gene to fill in the end. The V gene is TRBV18, the J gene TRBJ1-1; 8 bases align to TRBD1. Germline V lookup: CDR1 KGHSH, CDR2 LQKENI. The V and J ends lost 3 bases and 7 bases, in that order; junction bases with no gene match: 16. The CDR3 is 17 amino acids. CDR3 bases read: TGTGCCAGCTCACCGGGGGGGGACAGGATCGTGGGTGATGAA. This translates into CASSPGGDRIVGDE. The entire CDR3 protein reads CASSPGGDRIVGDEAFF.

As concerns this clone: The read stops 3 residues short of the end of the CDR3; the missing end is completed from the germline J gene. The chain combines TRBV19 with TRBJ1-2; 7 nucleotides agree with TRBD1. The germline V gene encodes CDR1 LNHDA and CDR2 SQIVND (reference sequence). This CDR3 comprises 15 residues. CDR3 sequence: CASSRRQGSSYDYTF. The DNA read from the CDR3 is TGTGCCAGTAGTCGCCGACAGGGTAGCTCCTACGAC.

A remark on this clone: The read ends 3 residues shy of where the CDR3 ends; the end is completed using the germline J gene. This rearrangement joins TRBV18 to TRBJ1-2, with D possibly TRBD1 on 6 matching bases. This CDR3 spans 17 amino acids. Germline values: CDR1 KGHSH, CDR2 LQKENI. The CDR3: CASSPLGAGGREDTYTF. The CDR3 DNA, read in part, is TGTGCCAGCTCACCCCTTGGAGCGGGGGGGCGTGAAGATACC. The complete variable domain, with remaining parts taken from reference TRBV18 and TRBJ1-2, reads NAGVMQNPRHLVRRRGQEARLRCSPMKGHSHVYWYRQLPEEGLKFMVYLQKENIIDESGMPKERFSAEFPKEGPSILRIQQVVRGDSAAYFCASSPLGAGGREDTYTFGSGTRLTVV.

In the case of this clone: The observed sequence ends 3 residues before the CDR3 terminus, with the missing tail filled in from the germline J gene. The V call is TRBV6-2 or TRBV6-3, the J call TRBJ2-4, with D perhaps TRBD1 (5 bases). Germline assignment: CDR1 MNHEY and CDR2 SVGEGT. The CDR3 loop spans 13 amino acids. CDR3 DNA, as far as it was read: TGTGCCAGCAGTCCCCCAGGGTATCAGCCT. Translated, it gives CASSPPGYQP. The CDR3 in full is CASSPPGYQPQYF.

Worth noting for this clone: One end of the junction varies from germline; a read error may be responsible. The read terminates 3 residues ahead of where the CDR3 ends, so the germline J gene completes it. Distinct nucleotide sequences in the sample also encode this CDR3. The V and J genes are TRBV16 and TRBJ1-3; 10 bases match TRBD1. Per the germline V gene, CDR1 is KGHSY and CDR2 is FQNENV. CDR3 length: 16 residues. CDR3 amino acids: CASSDIGTGDGNTIYF. CDR3 DNA (partial): TGTGCCAGCAGCGACATCGGGACAGGGGACGGAAACACT.

Worth noting for this clone: The CDR3 extends 3 residues past the end of the read, so its final part is completed from the germline J gene. The chain couples TRBV20-1 to TRBJ2-5; TRBD2 matches at 16 bases. This CDR3 region has 15 residues. Germline CDR1 is DFQATT and CDR2 is SNEGSKA (reference sequence). V dropped 5 bases and J dropped 1; count of bases not matched to a gene: 1. The chain's CDR3 is CSAGTSGGGQETQYF. The DNA read from the CDR3 is TGCAGTGCTGGGACTAGCGGGGGGGGCCAAGAGACC.

Details on this clone: The read falls 3 residues short of the CDR3 end, and the missing part is taken from the germline J gene. J is TRBJ1-2 and V is TRBV7-3; TRBD1 matches 7 bases. The CDR3 has 13 residues. V dropped 5 bases and J dropped 5; count of bases not matched to a gene: 5. Germline CDR1 is SGHTA and CDR2 is FQGTGA. The sequenced part of the CDR3 DNA is TGTGCCAGCAGCCAGGGGGGACATTATGGC. This codes for CASSQGGHYG. The CDR3, in full, reads CASSQGGHYGYTF.

With respect to this clone: Read coverage stops 3 residues before the CDR3 terminus; the germline J gene supplies the remainder. J is TRBJ2-4 and V is TRBV4-2; a possible D gene is TRBD2 (6 bases). From germline, CDR1 is LGHNA and CDR2 YNFKEQ. There are 18 residues in the CDR3. The CDR3 loop reads CASSPRRVEGGSNQPQYF. CDR3 DNA (partial): TGTGCCAGCAGCCCGAGGAGGGTTGAGGGTGGAAGCAATCAGCCT.

Points on this clone: The read terminates 3 residues ahead of where the CDR3 ends, so the germline J gene completes it. This chain connects TRBV28 to TRBJ2-4, with TRBD1 identical over 9 bases. The germline gives CDR1 MDHEN, CDR2 SYDVKM. The CDR3 is made up of 15 amino acids. CDR3 sequence: CASSGWDRVVQPQYF. The CDR3 DNA, read in part, is TGTGCCAGCAGTGGGTGGGACAGGGTAGTTCAGCCT.

With respect to this clone: Read sequence stops 3 residues before the CDR3 end, and the germline J gene provides the missing end. The chain combines TRBV7-8 with TRBJ1-2; no firm D call. The CDR3 has 15 residues. In germline, CDR1 is SGHVS, CDR2 FQNEAQ. The sequenced part of the CDR3 DNA is TGTGCCAGCAGGGTACTAGCGGATAGCTCCTACGAC. It translates to CASRVLADSSYD. The whole CDR3 protein is CASRVLADSSYDYTF.

On this clone: The CDR3 extends 3 residues past the end of the read, so its final part is completed from the germline J gene. V is TRBV18 and J is TRBJ2-4; tentatively, D is TRBD2 (7 bases). The CDR3 spans 16 residues. Germline CDR1 and CDR2: KGHSH and LQKENI. CDR3 DNA (partial): TGTGCCAGCTCACCCCCTGGGCGGGGGCCGCGAGAGACT. Translating it yields CASSPPGRGPRET. The full CDR3 protein is CASSPPGRGPRETQYF.

The sequenced CDR3 bases are TGTGCCAGCAGCTTAGTCCCCGGTAGAACCCTGTCCTACGAG. Its protein is CASSLVPGRTLSYE. The whole CDR3 is CASSLVPGRTLSYEQYF. This chain links TRBV7-8 with TRBJ2-7; D is uncertain. The read comes to an end 3 residues before the CDR3 does, leaving the germline J gene to fill in the end. Trimming pared 1 base from V and 1 base from J, leaving 17 bases between. In germline, CDR1 is SGHVS, CDR2 FQNEAQ. CDR3 length: 17 amino acids.

With respect to this clone: The read ends 3 residues shy of where the CDR3 ends; the end is completed using the germline J gene. V and J are TRBV2 and TRBJ2-3; TRBD1 agrees at 8 bases. Trimming took 6 bases from V and 1 from J; bases not matched to a gene: 9. Germline CDR1 reads SNHLY; CDR2 reads FYNNEI. This CDR3 is built from 16 residues. The CDR3 loop reads CASRPWTGYRTDTQYF. The CDR3 DNA, read in part, is TGTGCCAGCAGGCCTTGGACAGGGTATCGCACAGATACG.

A word on this clone: The read ends 3 residues before the CDR3 terminus; that terminus is restored from the germline J gene. The chain combines TRBV5-5 with TRBJ1-1; weak D call: TRBD1 (6 bases). Germline CDR1 and CDR2: SGHKS and YYEKEE (reference sequence). The CDR3 is 15 residues long. Partial CDR3 DNA: TGTGCCAGCAGCTTGCGGGGGGCCTCCTCCTACGAG. Translated, it gives CASSLRGASSYE. The complete CDR3 sequence is CASSLRGASSYEAFF.

As concerns this clone: Read data end 3 residues before the CDR3 end; the end is taken from the germline J gene. The chain has TRBV7-3 and TRBJ1-2; TRBD1 might be the D (6 bases). The V gene's germline CDR1 is SGHTA and CDR2 FQGTGA. This CDR3 comprises 16 residues. The CDR3 DNA, read in part, is TGTGCCAGCAGCTTCTCGGACAGCCGCATCTCGGACGGT. Its protein is CASSFSDSRISDG. The entire CDR3 sequence reads CASSFSDSRISDGYTF.

As to this clone: From the germline J gene comes the end of the CDR3, since the read stops 3 residues before it. This chain connects TRBV2 to TRBJ2-4; D unclear. CDR3 length: 13 residues. Germline-derived CDR1 and CDR2 are SNHLY and FYNNEI. CDR3: CASSVATRGGQYF. The sequenced CDR3 bases are TGTGCCAGCAGTGTGGCGACCCGAGGCGGT.

CDR3 loop: CASSSPDRENQPQYF. The sequenced part of the CDR3 DNA is TGTGCCAGCAGTTCCCCTGACAGGGAAAATCAGCCT. The V gene is TRBV28, the J gene TRBJ2-4; 7 nucleotides agree with TRBD1. The read finishes 3 residues shy of the CDR3 end, and the germline J gene is used to complete it. The CDR3 has 15 residues. CDR1 is MDHEN and CDR2 is SYDVKM in the germline V gene.

Comment on this clone: The read gets to within 3 residues of the CDR3 end, and the germline J gene fills in the rest. The genes are TRBV13 and TRBJ1-5; TRBD1 agrees at 7 bases. Germline assignment: CDR1 PRHDT and CDR2 FYEKMQ (reference sequence). The CDR3 has 17 amino acids. With 6 bases clipped from V and 4 bases from J, the junction kept 15 bases outside the gene matches. CDR3 residues: CASRDQGEGKKNQPQHF. Partial CDR3 DNA: TGTGCCAGCAGGGACCAGGGGGAGGGGAAAAAAAATCAGCCC.